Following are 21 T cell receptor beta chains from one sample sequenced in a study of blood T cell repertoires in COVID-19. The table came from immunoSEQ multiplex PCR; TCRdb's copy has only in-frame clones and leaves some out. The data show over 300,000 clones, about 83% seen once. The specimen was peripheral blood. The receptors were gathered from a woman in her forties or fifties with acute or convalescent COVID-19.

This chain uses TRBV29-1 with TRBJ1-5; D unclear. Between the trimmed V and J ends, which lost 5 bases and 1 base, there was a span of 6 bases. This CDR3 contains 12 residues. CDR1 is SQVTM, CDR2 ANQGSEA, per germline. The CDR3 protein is CSVQESNQPQHF. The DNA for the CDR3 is TGCAGCGTTCAGGAAAGCAATCAGCCCCAGCATTTT.

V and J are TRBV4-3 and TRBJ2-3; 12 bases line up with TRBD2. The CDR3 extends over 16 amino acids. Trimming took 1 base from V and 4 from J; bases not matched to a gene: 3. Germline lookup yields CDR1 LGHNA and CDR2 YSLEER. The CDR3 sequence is CASSQARLAGADTQYF. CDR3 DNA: TGCGCCAGCAGCCAAGCTAGACTAGCGGGAGCAGATACGCAGTATTTT.

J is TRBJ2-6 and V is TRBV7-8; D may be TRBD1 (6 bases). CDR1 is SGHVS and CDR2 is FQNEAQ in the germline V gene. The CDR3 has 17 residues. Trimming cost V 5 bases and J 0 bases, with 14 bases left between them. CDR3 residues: CASSVRQASSGANVLTF. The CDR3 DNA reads TGTGCCAGCAGCGTGCGACAGGCTTCCTCTGGGGCCAACGTCCTGACTTTC.

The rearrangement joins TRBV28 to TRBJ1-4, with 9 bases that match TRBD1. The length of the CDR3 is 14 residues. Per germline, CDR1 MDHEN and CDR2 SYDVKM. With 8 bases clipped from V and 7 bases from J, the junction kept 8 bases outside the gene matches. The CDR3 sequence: CASRDGQGREKLFF. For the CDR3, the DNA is TGTGCCAGCCGCGACGGACAGGGGCGTGAAAAACTGTTTTTT.

CDR3 sequence reads: CASSQGRGGVQYEQYF. The CDR3 coding sequence is TGCGCCAGCAGCCAAGGAAGAGGGGGCGTTCAATACGAGCAGTACTTC. The J gene is TRBJ2-7, the V gene TRBV4-1, with TRBD1 identical over 7 bases. CDR1 is MGHRA, CDR2 YSYEKL, per germline. Unmatched junction bases numbered 10, after V lost 1 base and J lost 4 bases. This CDR3 comprises 16 residues.

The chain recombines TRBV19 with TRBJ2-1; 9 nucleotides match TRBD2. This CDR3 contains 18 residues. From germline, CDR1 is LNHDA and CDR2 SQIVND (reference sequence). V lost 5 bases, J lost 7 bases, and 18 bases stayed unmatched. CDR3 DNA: TGTGCCAGTAGTGGACCAGCGGGAGGCCGACTGTATTTTAATGAGCAGTTCTTC. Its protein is CASSGPAGGRLYFNEQFF.

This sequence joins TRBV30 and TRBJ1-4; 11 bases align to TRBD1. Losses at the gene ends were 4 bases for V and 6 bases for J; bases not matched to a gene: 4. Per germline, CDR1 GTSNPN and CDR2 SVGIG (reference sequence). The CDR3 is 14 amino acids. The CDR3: CAWNLGQGDEKLFF. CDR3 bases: TGTGCCTGGAATCTGGGACAGGGGGATGAAAAACTGTTTTTT.

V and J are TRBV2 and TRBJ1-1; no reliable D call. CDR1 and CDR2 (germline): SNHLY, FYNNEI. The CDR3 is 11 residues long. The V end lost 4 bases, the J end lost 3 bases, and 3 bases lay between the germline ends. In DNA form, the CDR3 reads TGTGCCAGCAGTGTAGACACTGAAGCTTTCTTT. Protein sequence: CASSVDTEAFF.

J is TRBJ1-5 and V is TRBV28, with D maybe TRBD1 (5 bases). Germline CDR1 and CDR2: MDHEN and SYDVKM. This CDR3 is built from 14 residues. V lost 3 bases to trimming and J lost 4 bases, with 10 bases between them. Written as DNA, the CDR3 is TGTGCCAGCAGTTTGACTGGACATAATCAGCCCCAGCATTTT. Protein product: CASSLTGHNQPQHF.

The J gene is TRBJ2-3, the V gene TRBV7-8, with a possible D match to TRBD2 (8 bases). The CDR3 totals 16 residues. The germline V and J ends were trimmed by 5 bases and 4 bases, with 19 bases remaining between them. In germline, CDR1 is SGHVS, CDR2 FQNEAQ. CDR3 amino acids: CASSPGGAGVSDTQYF. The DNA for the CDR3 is TGTGCCAGCAGCCCAGGGGGAGCGGGAGTTTCAGATACGCAGTATTTT.

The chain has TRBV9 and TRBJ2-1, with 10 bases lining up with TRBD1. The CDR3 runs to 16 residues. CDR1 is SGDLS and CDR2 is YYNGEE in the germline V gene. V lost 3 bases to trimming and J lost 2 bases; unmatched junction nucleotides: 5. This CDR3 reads CASSGGQGTPYNEQFF. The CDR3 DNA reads TGTGCCAGCAGCGGGGGACAGGGGACCCCCTACAATGAGCAGTTCTTC.

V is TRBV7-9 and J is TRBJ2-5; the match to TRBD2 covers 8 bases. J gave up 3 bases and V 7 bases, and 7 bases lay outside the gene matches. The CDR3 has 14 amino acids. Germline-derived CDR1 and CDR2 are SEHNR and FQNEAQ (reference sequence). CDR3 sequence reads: CASTLSGREETQYF. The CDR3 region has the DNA TGTGCCAGCACTTTAAGCGGGAGAGAAGAGACCCAGTACTTC.

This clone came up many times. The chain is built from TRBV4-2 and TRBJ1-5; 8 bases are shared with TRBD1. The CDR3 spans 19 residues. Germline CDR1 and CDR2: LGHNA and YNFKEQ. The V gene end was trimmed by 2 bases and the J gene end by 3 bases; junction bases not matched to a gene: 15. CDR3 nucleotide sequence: TGTGCCAGCAGCCAACTCCCCCGTCTCGGACAGGGAGACAATCAGCCCCAGCATTTT. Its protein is CASSQLPRLGQGDNQPQHF.

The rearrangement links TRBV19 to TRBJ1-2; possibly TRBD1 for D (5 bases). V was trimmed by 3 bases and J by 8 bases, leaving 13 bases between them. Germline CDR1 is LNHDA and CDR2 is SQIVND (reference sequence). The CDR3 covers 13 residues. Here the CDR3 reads CASSIGQGRGYTF. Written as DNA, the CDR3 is TGTGCCAGTAGTATCGGTCAGGGCCGCGGCTACACCTTC.

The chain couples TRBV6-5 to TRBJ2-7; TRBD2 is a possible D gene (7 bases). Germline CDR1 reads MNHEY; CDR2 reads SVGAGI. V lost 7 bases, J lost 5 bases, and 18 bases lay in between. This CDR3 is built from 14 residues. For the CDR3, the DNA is TGTGCCAGCAAAAAGGGGGGGTGCGGGGACGAGCAGTACTTC. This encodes CASKKGGCGDEQYF.

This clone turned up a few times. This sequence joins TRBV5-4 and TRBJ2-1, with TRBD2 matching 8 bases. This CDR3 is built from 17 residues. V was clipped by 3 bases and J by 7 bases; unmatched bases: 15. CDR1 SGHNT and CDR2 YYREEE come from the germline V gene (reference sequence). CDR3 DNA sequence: TGTGCCAGCAGCTCTCCCACCAGCGGGAGAGTAGGGAATGAGCAGTTCTTC. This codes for CASSSPTSGRVGNEQFF.

CDR3 DNA: TGTGCCAGCAGGGGAGCGCGGAGCCCGACCTACGAGCAGTACTTC. It yields the protein CASRGARSPTYEQYF. This chain links TRBV2 with TRBJ2-7; TRBD2 might be the D (5 bases). The CDR3 is 15 residues long. Between the trimmed V and J ends, which lost 6 bases and 2 bases, there was a span of 17 bases. Germline values: CDR1 SNHLY, CDR2 FYNNEI.

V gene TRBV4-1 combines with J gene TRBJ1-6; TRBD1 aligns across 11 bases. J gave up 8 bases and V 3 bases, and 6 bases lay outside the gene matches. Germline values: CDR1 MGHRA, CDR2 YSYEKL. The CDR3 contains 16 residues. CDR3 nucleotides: TGCGCCAGCAGCCAGTTCCCGGACAGGGGGCATTCACCCCTCCACTTT. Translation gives CASSQFPDRGHSPLHF.

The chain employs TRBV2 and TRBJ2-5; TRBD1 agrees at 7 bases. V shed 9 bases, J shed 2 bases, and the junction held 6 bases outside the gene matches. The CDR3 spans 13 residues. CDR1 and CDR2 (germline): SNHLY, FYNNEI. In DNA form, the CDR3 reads TGTGCCAGGGGTCACAGGGGTCAAGAGACCCAGTACTTC. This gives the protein CARGHRGQETQYF.

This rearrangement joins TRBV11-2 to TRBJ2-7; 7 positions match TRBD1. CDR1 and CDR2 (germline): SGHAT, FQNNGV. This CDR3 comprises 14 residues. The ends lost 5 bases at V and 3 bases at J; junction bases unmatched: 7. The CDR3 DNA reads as TGTGCCAGCAGCGCGCCGGGACAGAGCTACGAGCAGTACTTC. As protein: CASSAPGQSYEQYF.

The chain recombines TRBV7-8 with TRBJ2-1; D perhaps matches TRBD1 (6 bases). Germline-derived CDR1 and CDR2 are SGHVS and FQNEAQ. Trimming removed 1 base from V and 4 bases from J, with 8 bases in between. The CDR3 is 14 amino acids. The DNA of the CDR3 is TGTGCCAGCAGCTTAGACGGACAGTACAATGAGCAGTTCTTC. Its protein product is CASSLDGQYNEQFF.